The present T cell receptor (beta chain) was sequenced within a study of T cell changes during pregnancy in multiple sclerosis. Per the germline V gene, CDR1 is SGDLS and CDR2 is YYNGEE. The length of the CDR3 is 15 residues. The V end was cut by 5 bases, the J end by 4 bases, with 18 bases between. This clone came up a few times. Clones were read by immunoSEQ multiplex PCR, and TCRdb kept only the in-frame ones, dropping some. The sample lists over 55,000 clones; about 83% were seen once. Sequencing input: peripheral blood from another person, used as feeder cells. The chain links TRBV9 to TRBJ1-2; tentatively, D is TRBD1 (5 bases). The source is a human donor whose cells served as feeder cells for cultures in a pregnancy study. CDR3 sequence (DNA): TGTGCCAGCAGTGAGGGGACGGGCATCGGCTATGGCTACACCTTC. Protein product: CASSEGTGIGYGYTF.